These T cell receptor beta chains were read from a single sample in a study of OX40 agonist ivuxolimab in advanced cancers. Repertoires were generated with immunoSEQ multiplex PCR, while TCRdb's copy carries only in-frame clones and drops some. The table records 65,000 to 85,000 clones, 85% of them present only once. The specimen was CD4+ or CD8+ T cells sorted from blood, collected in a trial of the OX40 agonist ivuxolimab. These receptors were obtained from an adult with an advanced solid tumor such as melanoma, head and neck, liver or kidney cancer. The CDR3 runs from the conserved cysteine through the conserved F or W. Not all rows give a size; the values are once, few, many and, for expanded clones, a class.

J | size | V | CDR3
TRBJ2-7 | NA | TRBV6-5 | CASSYSRDTYEQYF
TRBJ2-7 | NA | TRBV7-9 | CASSFPGRSDEQYF
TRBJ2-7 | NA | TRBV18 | CASSPQETYEQYF
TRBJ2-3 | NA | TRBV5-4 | CASSLEVGGEGTDTQYF
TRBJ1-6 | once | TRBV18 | CASSARVAGDSPLHF
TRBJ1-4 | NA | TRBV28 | CASSLRRPGNEKLFF
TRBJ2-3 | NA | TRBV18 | CASSPLAGGFTDTQYF
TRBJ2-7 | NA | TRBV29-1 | CSVKPFPGQGVEEQYF
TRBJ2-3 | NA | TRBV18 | CASSPSVSGGAPDTQYF
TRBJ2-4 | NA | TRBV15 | CATSRKISGQGNIQYF
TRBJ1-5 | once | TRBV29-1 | CSVAGGTVREAQHF
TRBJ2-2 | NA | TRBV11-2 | CASSPPRQPGSTGELFF
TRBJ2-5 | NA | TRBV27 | CASSYRGKGGQETQYF
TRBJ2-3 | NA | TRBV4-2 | CASSQDLKGTDTQYF
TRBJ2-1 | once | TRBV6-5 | CASSYSRYNEQFF
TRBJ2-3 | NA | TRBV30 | CAWDRVTDTQYF
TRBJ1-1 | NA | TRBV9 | CASSVGGAGTEAFF
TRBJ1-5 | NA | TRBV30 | CAWSGSTDQPQHF
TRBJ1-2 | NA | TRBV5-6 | CASSLQGYYGYTF
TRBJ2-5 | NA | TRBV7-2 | CASSSEGGVWETQYF
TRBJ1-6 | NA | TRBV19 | CASSTPSGRNNSPLHF
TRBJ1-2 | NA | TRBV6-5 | CASSAGTDYGYTF
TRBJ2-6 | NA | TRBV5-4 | CASSRGSGSGANVLTF
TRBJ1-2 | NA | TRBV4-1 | CASSQDRRGRWGYTF
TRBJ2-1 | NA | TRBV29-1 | CSVEDGSLIEGDYNEQFF
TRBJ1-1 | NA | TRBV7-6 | CASSFGAVNTEAFF
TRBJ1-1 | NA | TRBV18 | CASSPSLSHSMNTEAFF
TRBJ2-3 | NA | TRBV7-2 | CASSLQGPGLNTQYF
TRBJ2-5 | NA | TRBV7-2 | CASSPTGETQYF
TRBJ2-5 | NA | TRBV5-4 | CASRTAREETQYF
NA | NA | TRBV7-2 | CASSLSGIGRSYEQYF
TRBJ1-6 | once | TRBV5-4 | CASSLDSNSPLHF
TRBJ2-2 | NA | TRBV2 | CARTGSAGGGTGELFF
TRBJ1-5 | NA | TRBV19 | CASSLGQGPQPQHF
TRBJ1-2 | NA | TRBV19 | CASHSGFYGYTF
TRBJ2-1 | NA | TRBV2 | CASKVRGSEQFF